Included here is one T cell receptor beta chain sequence, with context. Original processing methods: Amplification of reference gene primers was used by the study to estimate nucleated cell counts. The protocol was immunoSEQ multiplex PCR, while the TCRdb copy is restricted to in-frame clones and leaves out a portion. V and J calls and clone size are given by that table; D and trimming were obtained from the DNA. Among about 220,000 clones listed, roughly 84% were seen once. The data derive from a study of blood T cell repertoires in COVID-19. Overall study: Material from acute and convalescent COVID-19 was sourced from the United States, Italy and Spain. The analysed material was cDNA or gDNA that came from T cells, B-cell-depleted T cells, or PBMCs.

Sample: peripheral blood. This TCR came from a man aged 50-60 years who had recovered from COVID-19.

The CDR3 DNA reads as TGTGCCACTCGCCCGGGACAGGGGAGTCAGCCCCAGCATTTT. Its translation is CATRPGQGSQPQHF. V and J are TRBV19 and TRBJ1-5, with 10 bases fitting TRBD1. Germline V gives CDR1 LNHDA, CDR2 SQIVND (reference sequence). The length of the CDR3 is 14 residues. The V and J ends lost 10 bases and 6 bases, in that order; junction bases with no gene match: 9.